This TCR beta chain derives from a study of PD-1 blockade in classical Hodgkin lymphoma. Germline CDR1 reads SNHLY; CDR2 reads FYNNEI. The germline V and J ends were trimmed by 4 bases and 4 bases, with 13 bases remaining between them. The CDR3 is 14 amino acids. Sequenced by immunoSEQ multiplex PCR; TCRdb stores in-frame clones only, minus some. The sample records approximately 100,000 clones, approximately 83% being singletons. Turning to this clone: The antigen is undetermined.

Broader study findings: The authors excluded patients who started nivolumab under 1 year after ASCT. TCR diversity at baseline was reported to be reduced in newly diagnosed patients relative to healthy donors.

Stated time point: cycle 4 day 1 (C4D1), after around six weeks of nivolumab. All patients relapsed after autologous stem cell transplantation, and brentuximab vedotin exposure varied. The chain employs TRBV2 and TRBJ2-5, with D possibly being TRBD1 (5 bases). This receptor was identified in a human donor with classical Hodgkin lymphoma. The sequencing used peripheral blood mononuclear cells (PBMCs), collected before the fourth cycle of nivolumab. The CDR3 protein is CASSGTGQPETQYF. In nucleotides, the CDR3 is TGTGCCAGCAGTGGAACAGGTCAGCCAGAGACCCAGTACTTC. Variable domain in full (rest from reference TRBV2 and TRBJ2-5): EPEVTQTPSHQVTQMGQEVILRCVPISNHLYFYWYRQILGQKVEFLVSFYNNEISEKSEIFDDQFSVERPDGSNFTLKIRSTKLEDSAMYFCASSGTGQPETQYFGPGTRLLVL.